This TCR beta chain was identified in a study of blood T cell repertoires in COVID-19. Turning to the study itself: PBMCs, B-cell-depleted T cells, or T cells provided the cDNA or gDNA that made up the material.

Assay: immunoSEQ multiplex PCR; the TCRdb copy retains only in-frame clones and omits some. The table records about 280,000 clones, roughly nine tenths of them present only once. The CDR3 runs to 16 residues. The J segment lost 5 bases and the V segment lost 5 bases, leaving 12 bases of the junction unmatched. Germline values: CDR1 SEHNR, CDR2 FQNEAQ (reference sequence). This chain connects TRBV7-9 to TRBJ2-1; 7 positions match TRBD2. What was sequenced was peripheral blood. The TCR comes from a woman between 45 and 60 years old who had recovered from COVID-19. CDR3 nucleotides: TGTGCCAGCAGCAAGCAGACTAGCCTAATCAACAATGAGCAGTTCTTC. This gives the protein CASSKQTSLINNEQFF.